This T cell receptor (beta chain) was captured by sequencing in a study of OX40 agonist ivuxolimab in advanced cancers. Study-wide background: Eligibility rules accepted prior anti-PD-1, anti-PD-L1 or anti-CTLA-4 therapy, and 35% to 40% had some.

Only in-frame clones appear in the TCRdb table, and some are missing; sequencing was by immunoSEQ multiplex PCR. The sample lists more than 60,000 clones; roughly 84% were seen once. Autoimmune disease history or systemic immunosuppression excluded patients. This TCR was recovered from an adult with an advanced solid tumor such as melanoma, head and neck, liver or kidney cancer. Sample: CD4+ or CD8+ T cells sorted from blood, taken in a trial of the OX40 agonist ivuxolimab.

The CDR3 region is CASTDGKGGAGQPQHF. As DNA, the CDR3 is TGTGCCAGCACTGACGGGAAAGGGGGCGCCGGTCAGCCCCAGCATTTT. This rearrangement joins TRBV2 to TRBJ1-5, with 7 nucleotides matching TRBD1. The CDR3 consists of 16 residues. Germline CDR1 is SNHLY and CDR2 is FYNNEI. The ends lost 7 bases at V and 6 bases at J; junction bases unmatched: 15.